This is a list of T cell receptor beta chains from one sample in a study of shared clonotypes between healthy human individuals. Using immunoSEQ multiplex PCR, the repertoire was profiled, and TCRdb retains in-frame clones only, with some absent. The sample carries some 2.4 million clones, approximately 93% recorded once. Material for sequencing was naive CD4+ T cells from PBMCs. The receptors derive from a young man in good health. Some clones in this sample may be carry-over from other donors' samples. Each CDR3 is given with its conserved first and last residue. The D gene is left open where the match is weak. Part of the rows lack a size; the others show once, few, many or a class for expanded clones.

>NA|TRBV15|TRBJ2-1|NA
TGTGCCACCAGCAGAGATGGGTACAATGAGCAGTTCTTC
CATSRDGYNEQFF
>NA|TRBV6-1|TRBJ1-1|NA
TGTGCCAGCAGTGAAGCGCTTAGGAACACTGAAGCTTTCTTT
CASSEALRNTEAFF
>NA|TRBV7-9|TRBJ2-1|NA
TGTGCCAGCAGCTTAGCAGCGGTTCCCGGGCAGTTCTTC
CASSLAAVPGQFF
>TRBD1|TRBV11-2|TRBJ2-1|NA
TGTGCCAGCAGCTTCGCGACAGGGGTTGTCTTC
CASSFATGVVF
>TRBD1|TRBV4-2|TRBJ1-1|NA
TGTGCCAGCAGCCGTCCAGGGGGCACTGAAGCTTTCTTT
CASSRPGGTEAFF
>TRBD2|TRBV28|TRBJ2-7|NA
TGTGCCACCTACTCGGCGGCTAGCGGCAGCTCCTACGAGCAGTACTTC
CATYSAASGSSYEQYF
>NA|TRBV6-1|TRBJ1-5|once
TGTGCCAGCAGTGAAGCCTGGGGTGGTCAGCCCCAGCATTTT
CASSEAWGGQPQHF
>TRBD1|TRBV28|TRBJ2-5|NA
TGTGCCAGCAGTTCCCAACCGGGACAGGGGGATGGAGAGACCCAGTACTTC
CASSSQPGQGDGETQYF
>TRBD1|TRBV5-1|TRBJ2-1|NA
TGCGCCAGCAGCTTGACGGGACAGGGGGCCCATGAGCAGTTCTTC
CASSLTGQGAHEQFF
>NA|TRBV7-9|TRBJ2-5|NA
TGTGCCAGCAGCGCAACGGGCAGGGCCTTGAGAGAGACCCAGTACTTC
CASSATGRALRETQYF
>TRBD1|TRBV29-1|TRBJ1-1|once
TGCAGCGCCGGGACAGCGGGCACTGAAGCTTTCTTT
CSAGTAGTEAFF
>NA|TRBV27|TRBJ1-1|NA
TGTGCCAGCAGTCACCGGCAGGGGAACACTGAAGCTTTCTTT
CASSHRQGNTEAFF
>NA|TRBV11-1|TRBJ1-1|NA
TGTGCCAGCAGCGAAAGCCGGGACACCACTGAAGCTTTCTTT
CASSESRDTTEAFF
>TRBD2|TRBV7-9|TRBJ2-5|once
TGTGCCAGCAGCTTAGGAGCGGGAGGGGAGACCCAGTACTTC
CASSLGAGGETQYF
>TRBD1|TRBV5-1|TRBJ1-4|NA
TGCGCCAGCAGCTTAAACGGACAGGCAGGGAATGAAAAACTGTTTTTT
CASSLNGQAGNEKLFF
>NA|TRBV6-6|TRBJ2-2|NA
TGTGCCAGCAGTTACGGGCTAGCAATCCCCGGGGAGCTGTTTTTT
CASSYGLAIPGELFF
>NA|TRBV4-1|TRBJ1-4|once
TGCGCCAGCAGCCACGGGGCGAATAATGAAAAACTGTTTTTT
CASSHGANNEKLFF
>NA|TRBV18|TRBJ2-5|NA
TGTGCCAGCTCCTCGAGCCGGGGTAAAGAGACCCAGTACTTC
CASSSSRGKETQYF
>NA|TRBV6-5|TRBJ1-2|NA
TGTGCCAGCACGAAAGGGTTTGGCTACACCTTC
CASTKGFGYTF
>TRBD1|TRBV29-1|TRBJ2-7|NA
TGCAGCGTACAGGGGGCCTACGAGCAGTACTTC
CSVQGAYEQYF
>NA|TRBV2|TRBJ2-2|NA
TGTGCCAGCAGTTTCGACAGGTCGGCCGGGGAGCTGTTTTTT
CASSFDRSAGELFF
>TRBD1|TRBV7-2|TRBJ1-4|NA
TGTGCCAGCAGCTTCGGGACAGGAAATGAAAAACTGTTTTTT
CASSFGTGNEKLFF
>NA|TRBV7-9|TRBJ1-1|NA
TGTGCCAGCAGTGTATCAAACAGGGCGAACACTGAAGCTTTCTTT
CASSVSNRANTEAFF
>TRBD1|TRBV27|TRBJ2-7|NA
TGTGCCGCCAGCAGTTACGGCAGGGGGAGCTACGAGCAGTACTTC
CAASSYGRGSYEQYF
>NA|TRBV6-5|TRBJ1-1|few
TGTGCCACCCAGGACGAAATGAACACTGAAGCTTTCTTT
CATQDEMNTEAFF
>TRBD2|TRBV9|TRBJ2-3|NA
TGTGCCAGCAGCGTAGGAAGACTAGCGCAGGCTACGCAGTATTTT
CASSVGRLAQATQYF
>NA|TRBV4-2|TRBJ2-6|NA
TGTGCCAGCAGCCGCGGGTCCGAACCGGCCAACGTCCTGACTTTC
CASSRGSEPANVLTF
>TRBD1|TRBV9|TRBJ1-4|NA
TGTGCCAGCAGCTCCGGGACAGGGGTCGAAAAACTGTTTTTT
CASSSGTGVEKLFF
>TRBD2|TRBV28|TRBJ2-5|NA
TGTGCCAGCAGTTCCTCAGCGGGAGAGGAGACCCAGTACTTC
CASSSSAGEETQYF
>NA|TRBV27|TRBJ1-5|NA
TGTGCCAGCAGTTTATTAGTGGATCAGCCCCAGCATTTT
CASSLLVDQPQHF
>TRBD2|TRBV28|TRBJ2-7|NA
TGTGCCCTCGGCACTAGCGGCCAGTCCTACGAGCAGTACTTC
CALGTSGQSYEQYF
>NA|TRBV28|TRBJ2-7|NA
TGTGCCAGCATCGGGGCAGGGTCCTACGAGCAGTACTTC
CASIGAGSYEQYF
>TRBD1|TRBV9|TRBJ2-1|NA
TGTGCCAGCAGCGTAGGGGTGACAGGGCGTAACAATGAGCAGTTCTTC
CASSVGVTGRNNEQFF
>NA|TRBV4-3|TRBJ1-5|NA
TGCGCCAGCAGCCAAGAAATAAGAAATCAGCCCCAGCATTTT
CASSQEIRNQPQHF
>NA|TRBV4-2|TRBJ2-4|NA
TGTGCCAGCAGCCAAGATGACAAAAACATTCAGTACTTC
CASSQDDKNIQYF
>NA|TRBV7-3|TRBJ1-2|NA
TGTGCCAGCAGCTTAGGGGAAGGCTATGGCTACACCTTC
CASSLGEGYGYTF
>NA|TRBV7-8|TRBJ2-7|NA
TGTGCCAGCAGCTTAGGGGGTGGCCCCTACTACGAGCAGTACTTC
CASSLGGGPYYEQYF
>NA|TRBV20-1|TRBJ1-2|NA
TGCAGTGCTAGACAGGGTTCTGGCTACACCTTC
CSARQGSGYTF
>NA|TRBV5-1|TRBJ1-1|NA
TGCGCCAGCAGCTACGGAGGGTGGGGCACTGAAGCTTTCTTT
CASSYGGWGTEAFF
>NA|TRBV2|TRBJ1-1|NA
TGTGCCAGCAGTGTGAACAGCTACACTGAAGCTTTCTTT
CASSVNSYTEAFF
>TRBD1|TRBV5-4|TRBJ2-1|NA
TGTGCCAGCAGCTGGGGGGACAGGGGGTCATATGAGCAGTTCTTC
CASSWGDRGSYEQFF